This passage covers 11 T cell receptor beta chains from one sample sequenced in a study of regulatory T cells in long-lasting Graves disease. The time point: persistent/refractory GD, antithyroid drugs over 5 years with positive TRAb. Making the TCR library involved RNA that had been extracted from PBMCs. Researchers made TCR beta libraries by using iRepertoire HTBI primers and running Arm-PCR on CDR3 regions. TCRdb ran MiXCR on the multiplex PCR reads and lists one entry per CDR3 protein. The table records approximately 440,000 distinct CDR3 sequences, around 24% of them present only once. The sequencing here drew on peripheral blood mononuclear cells (PBMCs), taken when the disease was refractory, from a patient treated with antithyroid drugs. The receptors were gathered from a female donor with Graves disease.

This clonotype has a count of ten or more. CDR3 region: CASMWVGGETQYF. The CDR3 DNA reads as TGTGCCAGCATGTGGGTAGGGGGCGAGACCCAGTACTTC. This sequence joins TRBV6-1 and TRBJ2-5, with TRBD1 identical over 7 bases. The germline CDR1 and CDR2 sequences are MNHNS and SASEGT. The CDR3 length is 13 residues. V trimming: 7 bases; J trimming: 5 bases; junction bases outside the gene matches: 7.

The chain combines TRBV24-1 with TRBJ2-4; tentatively, D is TRBD2 (6 bases). Germline loops: CDR1 KGHDR, CDR2 SFDVKD. With 5 bases removed from V and 1 base from J, the gap between germline ends came to 11 bases. This CDR3 is built from 15 residues. The CDR3 nucleotides read TGTGCCACCAGTGGGTCAGGGAGGGCCAAAAACATTCAGTACTTC. Protein sequence: CATSGSGRAKNIQYF.

The chain is built from TRBV4-1 and TRBJ2-7; D is unresolved. Trimming took off 0 bases at V and 2 bases at J, with 8 bases between the two ends. This CDR3 has 14 amino acids. Germline values: CDR1 MGHRA, CDR2 YSYEKL. CDR3: CASSQDLTAYEQYF. The CDR3 DNA reads as TGCGCCAGCAGCCAAGATCTAACGGCCTACGAGCAGTACTTC.

This clonotype showed up just a few times. Compared with germline, one end of the junction differs, possibly owing to a read error. The chain uses TRBV6-5 and TRBJ2-5; D possibly corresponds to TRBD2 (6 bases). The CDR3 sequence is 14 residues long. Germline assignment: CDR1 MNHEY and CDR2 SVGAGI. The CDR3 DNA sequence: TGTGCCAGCAGTTACTCCACGGGTCGGGAGACCCGGTACTTC. The encoded protein is CASSYSTGRETRYF.

As to this clonotype: This may be a read error: a much more frequent sequence differs by one nucleotide. The V and J genes are TRBV6-1 and TRBJ1-5, with D hard to call. The germline gives CDR1 MNHNS, CDR2 SASEGT. V was pared by 6 bases and J by 4 bases, with 19 bases between. This CDR3 has 16 amino acids. The chain's CDR3 is CASSDRTARRNQPQHF. The CDR3 nucleotides read TGTGCCAGCAGCGACCGTACTGCCCGACGGAATCAGCCCCAGCATTTT.

The V call is TRBV29-1, the J call TRBJ1-1; D ambiguous. Per germline, CDR1 SQVTM and CDR2 ANQGSEA. This CDR3 contains 13 residues. Trimming left V 2 bases short and J 7 bases short, with 14 bases between. The CDR3 loop reads CSVERVWTDEAFF. CDR3 bases: TGCAGCGTTGAACGAGTCTGGACGGATGAAGCTTTCTTT.

This clonotype appeared a single time. This may be a read error, as it is one base from a much larger clone. The final CDR3 position lacks the conserved phenylalanine or tryptophan, pointing to a likely read error. This sequence joins TRBV2 and TRBJ2-7; weak D call: TRBD1 (6 bases). This CDR3 comprises 16 residues. The germline V and J ends were trimmed by 3 bases and 3 bases, with 18 bases remaining between them. Germline V lookup: CDR1 SNHLY, CDR2 FYNNEI. In nucleotides, the CDR3 is TGTGCCAGCAGTGATTTAGGGCAAGACAGGAGCTACGAGCAGTACCTC. This gives the protein CASSDLGQDRSYEQYL.

The chain employs TRBV12-3 or TRBV12-4 and TRBJ1-5, with D tentatively TRBD1 (6 bases). V lost 1 base to trimming and J lost 5 bases, with 15 bases between them. This CDR3 is built from 16 residues. The DNA for the CDR3 is TGTGCCAGCAGTTTAGACTCTGGGGCAGGGGATCAGCCCCAGCATTTT. It codes for CASSLDSGAGDQPQHF.

This clonotype was observed many times. V is TRBV14 and J is TRBJ2-7, with D possibly being TRBD2 (6 bases). The CDR3 is 15 residues long. V lost 3 bases, J lost 7 bases, and 19 bases lay in between. The V gene's germline CDR1 is SGHDN and CDR2 FVKESK. CDR3: CASSHRGGTPGEQYF. CDR3 DNA sequence: TGTGCCAGCAGCCATAGGGGCGGGACCCCGGGGGAGCAGTACTTC.

This clonotype was found a few times. The rearrangement links TRBV30 to TRBJ2-7; the D is unclear. CDR1 and CDR2 from the germline V gene are GTSNPN and SVGIG (reference sequence). V lost 1 base, J lost 5 bases, and 12 bases lay in between. CDR3 length equals 13 residues. CDR3 in DNA: TGTGCCTGGAGTGGGAGCTTTTTGGACGAGCAGTACTTC. As protein: CAWSGSFLDEQYF.

This rearrangement joins TRBV5-1 to TRBJ1-1, with 10 bases identical to TRBD1. The V gene's germline CDR1 is SGHRS and CDR2 YFSETQ. With V trimmed by 7 bases and J by 4 bases, 7 bases remained unmatched. The CDR3 totals 14 residues. For the CDR3, the DNA is TGCGCCAGCTCCCCCGGGGACAGGGGCACTGAAGCTTTCTTT. It yields the protein CASSPGDRGTEAFF.